This T cell receptor (beta chain) was retrieved from a study of T cells after posttransplantation cyclophosphamide. General study results and limits: Blood and skin or GI T cell repertoires showed limited TRB overlap. Later blood repertoires were often dominated by clones from the donor CD8+ memory compartment.

Busulfan-fludarabine conditioning, marrow transplant, and cyclophosphamide on days +3 and +4 were administered. About this clone: The antigen is unknown.

The CDR3 totals 15 residues. V gave up 6 bases and J gave up 2 bases; unmatched junction bases: 5. CDR1 and CDR2 from the germline V gene are LNHDA and SQIVND (reference sequence). The repertoire was sequenced with immunoSEQ multiplex PCR; TCRdb's copy has only in-frame clones and lacks some. This table has 20,000 to 25,000 clones, roughly nine tenths appearing once. This clonotype was sampled from a female patient younger than 45 who received an allogeneic stem cell transplant from an unrelated donor, was CMV-positive, and had no GVHD. T cells may partly derive from the graft donor. This sample comprised PBMCs, obtained after allogeneic stem cell transplant with posttransplant cyclophosphamide. The V gene is TRBV19, the J gene TRBJ1-5; 9 bases are a match to TRBD1. CDR3 amino acids: CASRDRGYGNQPQHF. In DNA, the CDR3 is TGTGCCAGTAGGGACAGGGGTTACGGCAATCAGCCCCAGCATTTT. Using reference TRBV19 and TRBJ1-5 for the parts outside the CDR3, the full variable domain is DGGITQSPKYLFRKEGQNVTLSCEQNLNHDAMYWYRQDPGQGLRLIYYSQIVNDFQKGDIAEGYSVSREKKESFPLTVTSAQKNPTAFYLCASRDRGYGNQPQHFGDGTRLSIL.